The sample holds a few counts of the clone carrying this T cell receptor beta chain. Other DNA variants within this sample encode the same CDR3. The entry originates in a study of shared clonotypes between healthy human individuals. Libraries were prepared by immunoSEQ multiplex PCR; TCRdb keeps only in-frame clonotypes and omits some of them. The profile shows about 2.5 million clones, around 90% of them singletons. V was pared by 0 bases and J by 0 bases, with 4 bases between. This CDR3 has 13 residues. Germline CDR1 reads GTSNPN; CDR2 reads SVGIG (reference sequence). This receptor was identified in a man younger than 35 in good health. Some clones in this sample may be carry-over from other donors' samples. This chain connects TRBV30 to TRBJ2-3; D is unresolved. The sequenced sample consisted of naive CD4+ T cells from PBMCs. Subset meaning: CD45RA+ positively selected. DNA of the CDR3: TGTGCCTGGAGTGTGGGCAGCACAGATACGCAGTATTTT. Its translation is CAWSVGSTDTQYF.